The 16 T cell receptor beta chains below all came from one sample that was sequenced in a study of OX40 agonist ivuxolimab in advanced cancers. Clones were read by immunoSEQ multiplex PCR, and TCRdb kept only the in-frame ones, dropping some. The repertoire holds around 22,000 clones, with about four fifths as singletons. Here the sequenced sample was CD4+ or CD8+ T cells sorted from blood, taken in a trial of the OX40 agonist ivuxolimab. These receptors were obtained from an adult with an advanced solid tumor such as melanoma, head and neck, liver or kidney cancer.

The V call is TRBV27, the J call TRBJ1-1; no reliable D call. V lost 3 bases to trimming and J lost 4 bases, with 9 bases between them. This CDR3 region has 13 residues. Per germline, CDR1 MNHEY and CDR2 SMNVEV (reference sequence). The CDR3 coding sequence is TGTGCCAGCAGTTTTGGGGAGAGCACTGAAGCTTTCTTT. It encodes CASSFGESTEAFF.

This chain connects TRBV4-1 to TRBJ2-2, with D hard to call. V lost 0 bases, J lost 0 bases, and 8 bases lay in between. The CDR3 is 16 residues long. The germline V gene encodes CDR1 MGHRA and CDR2 YSYEKL. The CDR3 sequence is CASSQETDTNTGELFF. DNA for the CDR3: TGCGCCAGCAGCCAAGAGACCGACACGAACACCGGGGAGCTGTTTTTT.

The chain is built from TRBV2 and TRBJ1-2, with TRBD1 as a possible D gene (6 bases). V lost 6 bases to trimming and J lost 0 bases, with 14 bases between them. This CDR3 spans 15 amino acids. CDR1 and CDR2 (germline): SNHLY, FYNNEI. CDR3 nucleotide sequence: TGTGCCAGCAGACAGACAGGAGAGACTAACTATGGCTACACCTTC. Amino acid sequence: CASRQTGETNYGYTF.

This chain links TRBV7-9 with TRBJ2-2; D is possibly TRBD2 (5 bases). Germline V gene lookup returns CDR1 SEHNR and CDR2 FQNEAQ (reference sequence). This CDR3 has 15 residues. The ends were cut back, 3 bases at V and 1 base at J, with 9 bases in the middle. CDR3 DNA: TGTGCCAGCAGCTTTTGGGCGGGGAACACCGGGGAGCTGTTTTTT. Translating gives CASSFWAGNTGELFF.

V gene TRBV27 combines with J gene TRBJ2-3; D remains ambiguous. The CDR3 loop spans 13 amino acids. The germline CDR1 and CDR2 sequences are MNHEY and SMNVEV (reference sequence). V gave up 3 bases and J gave up 5 bases, with 9 bases separating them. CDR3 region: CASSFLFGDTQYF. In nucleotides, the CDR3 is TGTGCCAGCAGTTTCCTTTTTGGAGATACGCAGTATTTT.

The chain is built from TRBV11-3 and TRBJ2-5; 9 bases line up with TRBD1. Losses at the gene ends were 5 bases for V and 11 bases for J; bases not matched to a gene: 12. Germline V gives CDR1 SGHNT, CDR2 YENEEA. This CDR3 spans 14 amino acids. This chain's CDR3 is CASSRGQGKGQQYF. The DNA of the CDR3 is TGTGCCAGCAGCCGGGGACAGGGAAAAGGCCAGCAGTACTTC. The whole variable domain, filled in from reference TRBV11-3 and TRBJ2-5, reads EAGVVQSPRYKIIEKKQPVAFWCNPISGHNTLYWYLQNLGQGPELLIRYENEEAVDDSQLPKDRFSAERLKGVDSTLKIQPAELGDSAVYLCASSRGQGKGQQYFGPGTRLLVL.

The DNA for the CDR3 is TGTGCCTGGAGATCTAGCGGGAGCTACAATGAGCAGTTCTTC. Translation gives CAWRSSGSYNEQFF. This chain uses TRBV30 with TRBJ2-1, with 10 positions matching TRBD2. Germline-derived CDR1 and CDR2 are GTSNPN and SVGIG (reference sequence). The CDR3 totals 14 residues. V was pared by 3 bases and J by 3 bases, with 2 bases of the junction left unmatched.

This chain uses TRBV27 with TRBJ1-5, with 12 bases that match TRBD1. V lost 5 bases to trimming and J lost 13 bases; unmatched junction nucleotides: 9. The CDR3 has 14 residues. Germline V gives CDR1 MNHEY, CDR2 SMNVEV (reference sequence). The CDR3 region is CASSPGTGGFYQHF. DNA for the CDR3: TGTGCCAGCAGTCCCGGGACAGGGGGCTTTTATCAGCATTTT.

The chain links TRBV6-1 to TRBJ2-7; D tentatively reads TRBD1 or TRBD2 (6 bases each). Trimming took off 0 bases at V and 0 bases at J, with 12 bases between the two ends. Germline V gene sequence: CDR1 MNHNS, CDR2 SASEGT. CDR3 length: 16 residues. The CDR3 region has the DNA TGTGCCAGCAGTGAAGCCTGGGGGGACACCTCCTACGAGCAGTACTTC. Amino acids: CASSEAWGDTSYEQYF.

V usage is TRBV28 and J usage is TRBJ1-2, with D perhaps matching TRBD1 (5 bases). From germline, CDR1 is MDHEN and CDR2 SYDVKM. CDR3 length: 13 amino acids. Trimming cost V 4 bases and J 4 bases, with 10 bases left between them. Written as DNA, the CDR3 is TGTGCCAGCAGTTCCCCAGACAGCTATGGCTACACCTTC. This translates into CASSSPDSYGYTF.

The gene calls are TRBV19 and TRBJ2-7; possibly TRBD1 for D (5 bases). The germline CDR1 and CDR2 sequences are LNHDA and SQIVND (reference sequence). This CDR3 comprises 13 residues. V lost 10 bases, J lost 0 bases, and 13 bases lay in between. The CDR3 bases are TGTGCCACCGAGACAGCCTCCTCCTACGAGCAGTACTTC. Amino acids: CATETASSYEQYF.

The chain uses TRBV11-1 and TRBJ2-1; D is possibly TRBD2 (6 bases). Trimming took off 5 bases at V and 5 bases at J, with 22 bases between the two ends. The CDR3 spans 17 residues. Per the germline V gene, CDR1 is SGHAT and CDR2 is FQDESV (reference sequence). The CDR3, as DNA: TGTGCCAGCAGCCCCGATCTGTGGCGGGAAGGAAACAATGAGCAGTTCTTC. Translation: CASSPDLWREGNNEQFF. The full variable domain, completed using reference TRBV11-1 and TRBJ2-1, is EAEVAQSPRYKITEKSQAVAFWCDPISGHATLYWYRQILGQGPELLVQFQDESVVDDSQLPKDRFSAERLKGVDSTLKIQPAELGDSAMYLCASSPDLWREGNNEQFFGPGTRLTVL.

The chain has TRBV7-3 and TRBJ1-3; D may be TRBD1 (6 bases). The ends were cut back, 5 bases at V and 4 bases at J, with 9 bases in the middle. This CDR3 is built from 13 residues. Germline V lookup: CDR1 SGHTA, CDR2 FQGTGA. For the CDR3, the DNA is TGTGCCAGCAGCCCCGGGACAGGAAACACCATATATTTT. Amino acids: CASSPGTGNTIYF.

The J gene is TRBJ2-7, the V gene TRBV9; D unclear. V dropped 0 bases and J dropped 2 bases, with 9 bases sitting between them. Looked up from germline, CDR1 is SGDLS and CDR2 is YYNGEE. The CDR3 is made up of 14 amino acids. This chain's CDR3 is CASSVGVSPYEQYF. CDR3 sequence (DNA): TGTGCCAGCAGCGTAGGGGTCTCGCCCTACGAGCAGTACTTC.

This rearrangement joins TRBV6-5 to TRBJ2-6; possible D gene TRBD1, 5 bases. This CDR3 spans 13 amino acids. Trimming stripped 6 bases from V and 8 bases from J, with 11 bases between. CDR1 and CDR2 from the germline V gene are MNHEY and SVGAGI. CDR3 DNA sequence: TGTGCCAGCAGCCCCCCAGGGCCCAACGTCCTGACTTTC. Translated: CASSPPGPNVLTF.

This chain uses TRBV27 with TRBJ1-6; D unresolved. The length of the CDR3 is 16 residues. Germline V gene data show CDR1 as MNHEY and CDR2 as SMNVEV (reference sequence). V was trimmed by 2 bases and J by 3 bases, leaving 11 bases between them. CDR3 loop: CASSLTGIFYNSPLHF. CDR3 in DNA: TGTGCCAGCAGTTTAACCGGCATATTCTATAATTCACCCCTCCACTTT.